Detailed here is one T cell receptor beta chain. The target of this receptor is not known. No quality values exist for individual bases; no much larger clone is one base distant. The sample originates from a study of identical twins' blood T cells (dated by TCRdb to 2013 to 2014). For the study in its entirety: Around 50 million Illumina reads were obtained across approximately twelve libraries, comprising six alpha-chain and six beta-chain libraries. To assess how genetics influences repertoire formation, the study used next-generation sequencing to compare the TCR alpha and beta chain repertoires of three pairs of monozygous twins. Study-wide conclusions, independent of this receptor: Because the twins were raised together, environmental influences could not be ruled out as an explanation for the similarity between twins. How many CDR3 clonotypes two donors shared depended mainly on the product of their cloneset sizes, and the twins did not clearly stray from this trend. Twin pairs were reported to be markedly more alike in V gene usage than unrelated donors were, even when looking at non-selected out-of-frame TCRbeta clonotypes. The study stated that the proposed role of the TCRalpha J segment in MHC recognition during thymic selection needs to be validated by independent studies. Among the most abundant TCRbeta clonotypes, each donor shared more CDR3 sequences with her twin than with unrelated donors.

Trimming costs V 3 bases and J 0 bases, and their ends lie 15 bases apart. The CDR3 sequence holds 17 residues, the cysteine and phenylalanine included. The entry retains the CDR3 DNA only, 51 bases that are in frame from base 1. Library creation used 5' RACE. The data were produced on an Illumina Genome Analyzer IIx. The RNA-based TCR cDNA libraries were made using a previously described protocol that was modified in several ways. To prevent cross-contamination, sample-specific barcodes were added to both ends of each TCR cDNA library during cDNA synthesis and amplification. In the paper's pipeline: Between about 85,000 and nearly 550,000 clonotypes were identified per individual, with roughly 2 to 3.6 million CDR3-containing reads per library. Reads with improper barcode index combinations were discarded, and clonesets were then built for each library with the MiTCR software. MiTCR filtered or rescued low-quality reads and corrected PCR and sequencing errors when assembling CDR3 clonotypes. Artificial out-of-frame clonotypes were mapped to in-frame sequences, with one indel allowed in the CDR3, and then removed. Similarity in V and J gene usage between donors was calculated as the Jensen-Shannon divergence divided by the mean entropy. The public reads were quality trimmed at Q25 with fastp and then assembled into clones with MiXCR by TCRdb, keeping productive beta chains. Each record represents a unique CDR3 protein, reported with the most common genes and DNA among its rows. What appears here as the V and J calls and clone size reflects TCRdb's work, not the paper's. Here the sample has 350,000 to 400,000 distinct CDR3 sequences; 25% to 35% occur a single time. The top ten hold about 6.1% of the sample.

Six healthy women forming three monozygous twin pairs were used as donors. All three twin pairs had been raised together and were thought likely to have encountered the same vaccines and infectious agents. TCR cDNA libraries were prepared from RNA that was isolated from peripheral blood mononuclear cells. This chain joins TRBV23-1 to TRBJ1-5, with no confidently assigned D gene. TRBV23-1 is an ORF, with its function uncertain. The sample consisted of PBMCs. The sequence was collected from a woman aged 18-49 years in good health. The CDR3 is CASSHCYRPYSNQPQHF. The sequence in DNA is TGCGCCAGCAGTCATTGCTACCGACCTTATAGCAATCAGCCCCAGCATTTT.